A single sample gave rise to the 10 T cell receptor beta chains below, sequenced in a study of blood T cell repertoires in COVID-19. Assay: immunoSEQ multiplex PCR; the TCRdb copy retains only in-frame clones and omits some. The sample includes approximately 92,000 clones, over 70% of them seen just once. The sample consisted of peripheral blood. The receptor set was obtained from a man aged 55 to 69 with acute or convalescent COVID-19.

The chain recombines TRBV11-3 with TRBJ2-2, with 7 bases that match TRBD1. Germline lookup yields CDR1 SGHNT and CDR2 YENEEA. Losses at the gene ends were 7 bases for V and 4 bases for J; bases not matched to a gene: 3. The CDR3 is made up of 13 amino acids. This CDR3 is CASNRGGTGELFF. The CDR3 DNA is TGTGCCAGCAACAGGGGCGGCACCGGGGAGCTGTTTTTT.

The chain is built from TRBV7-2 and TRBJ2-1; 8 bases map to TRBD2. V trimming: 6 bases; J trimming: 7 bases; junction bases outside the gene matches: 11. CDR3 length: 15 amino acids. Germline V gene data show CDR1 as SGHTA and CDR2 as FQGNSA. CDR3 amino acids: CASRLTGTRQNEQFF. CDR3 in DNA: TGTGCCAGCAGGTTAACCGGGACTAGGCAAAATGAGCAGTTCTTC.

This clone was picked up one time. Other DNA sequences in this specimen translate into the identical CDR3. The chain uses TRBV24-1 and TRBJ1-5, with D maybe TRBD1 (5 bases). The V gene's germline CDR1 is KGHDR and CDR2 SFDVKD. CDR3 length equals 11 residues. V was clipped by 5 bases and J by 9 bases, with 7 bases between them. The CDR3 sequence is CATSGGGPQHF. The CDR3 nucleotides read TGTGCCACCAGTGGCGGGGGGCCCCAGCATTTT.

The genes are TRBV10-3 and TRBJ1-2; D ambiguous. Per the germline V gene, CDR1 is ENHRY and CDR2 is SYGVKD. This CDR3 contains 15 residues. V was pared by 2 bases and J by 2 bases, with 12 bases between. The CDR3 protein is CAISELPTLNYGYTF. The CDR3 DNA reads TGTGCCATCAGTGAGCTACCCACCCTCAACTATGGCTACACCTTC.

The gene calls are TRBV4-3 and TRBJ1-1; 8 nucleotides line up with TRBD1. The CDR3 runs 16 residues. The germline gives CDR1 LGHNA, CDR2 YSLEER. Losses at the gene ends were 1 base for V and 0 bases for J; bases not matched to a gene: 4. In DNA, the CDR3 is TGCGCCAGCAGCCAAGGGCCGGACAGGGTGAACACTGAAGCTTTCTTT. It codes for CASSQGPDRVNTEAFF.

Only a few counts were recorded for this clone. The chain joins TRBV18 to TRBJ2-1, with D unclear. This CDR3 is 15 amino acids long. The ends were cut back, 6 bases at V and 1 base at J, with 13 bases in the middle. Germline CDR1 KGHSH, CDR2 LQKENI. The CDR3 DNA follows: TGTGCCAGCTCTCCTTCTCAAGCATCCTACAATGAGCAGTTCTTC. Encoded protein: CASSPSQASYNEQFF.

The chain employs TRBV7-9 and TRBJ1-2; D perhaps matches TRBD1 (5 bases). There are 14 residues in the CDR3. The V gene's germline CDR1 is SEHNR and CDR2 FQNEAQ (reference sequence). V was shortened by 0 bases and J by 6 bases, with 11 bases between the two germline ends. The DNA for the CDR3 is TGTGCCAGCAGCTTAGCGCGCAAGGGGCATGGCTACACCTTC. Protein sequence: CASSLARKGHGYTF.

The chain recombines TRBV18 with TRBJ2-1, with 10 bases identical to TRBD2. The CDR3 is 17 residues long. Germline V gives CDR1 KGHSH, CDR2 LQKENI. V shed 2 bases and J 4 bases; nucleotides not matched to a gene: 8. The CDR3 bases are TGTGCCAGCTCACCAGGACTAGAGACTAGCGGGTACAATGAGCAGTTCTTC. Translated: CASSPGLETSGYNEQFF.

CDR3 sequence: CASSPQAGQGRYGYTF. As DNA, the CDR3 is TGTGCCAGCTCACCACAAGCAGGGCAGGGAAGGTATGGCTACACCTTC. The chain combines TRBV18 with TRBJ1-2; D may be TRBD1 (5 bases). This CDR3 contains 16 residues. Looked up from germline, CDR1 is KGHSH and CDR2 is LQKENI. Trimming took 1 base from V and 5 from J, leaving 17 bases between them.

The V gene is TRBV10-3, the J gene TRBJ1-4, with D unresolved. V was clipped by 6 bases and J by 0 bases, with 11 bases between them. The CDR3 contains 15 residues. CDR1 and CDR2 (germline): ENHRY, SYGVKD. DNA of the CDR3: TGTGCCATCAGGCCCTCTGGAGCAACTAATGAAAAACTGTTTTTT. This translates into CAIRPSGATNEKLFF.